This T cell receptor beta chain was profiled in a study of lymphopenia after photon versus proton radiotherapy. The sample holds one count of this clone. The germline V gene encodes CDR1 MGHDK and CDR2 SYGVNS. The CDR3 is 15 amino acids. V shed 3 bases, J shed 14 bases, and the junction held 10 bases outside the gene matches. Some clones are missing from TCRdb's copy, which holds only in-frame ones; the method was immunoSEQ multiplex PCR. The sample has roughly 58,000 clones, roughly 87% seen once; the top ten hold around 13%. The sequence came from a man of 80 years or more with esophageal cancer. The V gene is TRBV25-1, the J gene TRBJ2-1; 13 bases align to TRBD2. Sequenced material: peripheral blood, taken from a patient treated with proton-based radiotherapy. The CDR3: CASSDPLGLAGEEFF. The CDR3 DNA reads TGTGCCAGCAGTGACCCTCTAGGACTAGCGGGAGAGGAGTTCTTC.